This is a list of T cell receptor beta chains from one sample in a study of cytomegalovirus exposure and HLA in healthy donors. The protocol was immunoSEQ multiplex PCR, while the TCRdb copy is restricted to in-frame clones and leaves out a portion. Among roughly 140,000 clones, roughly 76% were seen once, and the ten largest hold 0.95% to 1.5%. Sequencing was done on a sample of PBMCs. The receptors shown here come from a female donor in good health and CMV-seronegative. The CDR3 runs from the conserved cysteine through the conserved F or W. The D gene is left open where the match is weak. Some rows have no size entry. The others give once, few or many, or a class for an expanded clone.

>TRBJ1-1|TRBV6-5|few|NA
CASSQGREAFF
TGTGCCAGCAGCCAGGGCAGGGAAGCTTTCTTT
>TRBJ1-1|TRBV29-1|NA|TRBD1
CSAKTGVESTEAFF
TGCAGCGCTAAGACAGGGGTTGAGAGCACTGAAGCTTTCTTT
>TRBJ2-5|TRBV9|NA|NA
CASSVVNSPTQYF
TGTGCCAGCAGCGTAGTAAACTCACCTACCCAGTACTTC
>TRBJ2-2|TRBV29-1|NA|TRBD2
CSAGGLASTGELFF
TGCAGCGCGGGGGGACTAGCGAGCACCGGGGAGCTGTTTTTT
>TRBJ2-3|TRBV12-5|NA|TRBD2
CASGLGSGLAGGDTQYF
TGTGCTAGTGGTTTGGGGTCGGGACTAGCGGGGGGAGATACGCAGTATTTT
>TRBJ2-2|TRBV7-9|NA|TRBD1
CASSPPGQGDTGELFF
TGTGCCAGCAGCCCTCCGGGACAGGGCGACACCGGGGAGCTGTTTTTT
>TRBJ2-5|TRBV7-9|NA|NA
CASSFLEEGQETQYF
TGTGCCAGCAGCTTCCTCGAGGAGGGCCAAGAGACCCAGTACTTC
>TRBJ1-4|TRBV6-5|many|TRBD1
CASRTGWANEKLFF
TGTGCCAGCAGGACAGGGTGGGCTAATGAAAAACTGTTTTTT
>TRBJ2-3|TRBV6-5|once|NA
CASSYLNGVADTQYF
TGTGCCAGCAGTTACCTCAATGGAGTGGCAGATACGCAGTATTTT
>TRBJ1-3|TRBV28|NA|NA
CASRPTGRGNTIYF
TGTGCCAGCAGACCTACAGGGAGAGGAAACACCATATATTTT
>TRBJ2-1|TRBV6-5|NA|NA
CASISGYNEQFF
TGTGCCAGCATTAGCGGCTACAATGAGCAGTTCTTC
>TRBJ1-1|TRBV5-8|NA|TRBD1
CASSKETGRLDTEAFF
TGTGCCAGCAGCAAAGAGACAGGGAGGTTGGACACTGAAGCTTTCTTT
>TRBJ1-1|TRBV27|NA|NA
CASSLGSGVDTEAFF
TGTGCCAGCAGTTTAGGGTCGGGGGTTGACACTGAAGCTTTCTTT
>TRBJ2-2|TRBV13|NA|NA
CASTKTGNPDYPNTGELFF
TGTGCCAGCACCAAAACAGGGAATCCTGACTACCCGAACACCGGGGAGCTGTTTTTT
>TRBJ2-5|TRBV2|NA|TRBD2
CASKGTSEETQYF
TGTGCCAGCAAAGGGACTAGCGAGGAGACCCAGTACTTC
>TRBJ1-4|TRBV2|NA|NA
CASSDRRQGNEKLFF
TGTGCCAGCAGTGATCGTCGTCAGGGTAATGAAAAACTGTTTTTT
>TRBJ2-5|TRBV30|NA|TRBD2
CAWSPRGLAGGTQYF
TGTGCCTGGAGTCCACGTGGACTAGCGGGCGGGACCCAGTACTTC
>TRBJ2-1|TRBV29-1|NA|TRBD1
CSGGQTYNEQFF
TGCAGCGGGGGACAGACCTACAATGAGCAGTTCTTC
>TRBJ1-1|TRBV5-1|NA|NA
CASSLSGTLNTEAFF
TGCGCCAGCAGCCTATCCGGGACATTGAACACTGAAGCTTTCTTT
>TRBJ2-1|TRBV10-3|once|NA
CAISGRGGNEQFF
TGTGCCATCAGTGGCCGGGGTGGGAATGAGCAGTTCTTC
>TRBJ1-1|TRBV11-2|few|NA
CASSLVVANTEAFF
TGTGCCAGCAGCTTAGTTGTGGCGAACACTGAAGCTTTCTTT
>TRBJ2-1|TRBV6-4|once|TRBD2
CASSHQTSGHNEQFF
TGTGCCAGCAGTCACCAGACTAGCGGGCACAATGAGCAGTTCTTC
>TRBJ2-7|TRBV7-9|NA|NA
CASSLTTGAGEQYF
TGTGCCAGCAGCTTAACAACAGGAGCTGGCGAGCAGTACTTC
>TRBJ2-7|TRBV2|NA|TRBD2
CASRENPGLVYEQYF
TGTGCCAGCAGGGAAAACCCGGGACTAGTCTACGAGCAGTACTTC
>TRBJ2-7|TRBV4-1|once|TRBD1
CASSQEIVDRGESYEQYF
TGCGCCAGCAGCCAAGAGATTGTCGACAGGGGAGAGTCCTACGAGCAGTACTTC
>TRBJ2-3|TRBV5-4|NA|TRBD2
CASSGGGTSGTSTDTQYF
TGTGCCAGCAGCGGGGGGGGGACTAGCGGTACTAGCACAGATACGCAGTATTTT
>TRBJ1-2|TRBV19|NA|TRBD1
CASSPGQNYGYTF
TGTGCCAGTAGTCCGGGACAGAACTATGGCTACACCTTC
>TRBJ1-1|TRBV28|NA|NA
CASSFIGFQPEAFF
TGTGCCAGCAGTTTTATCGGGTTTCAACCTGAAGCTTTCTTT
>TRBJ1-5|TRBV30|NA|TRBD1
CAWSGDRVQPQHF
TGTGCCTGGAGTGGGGACAGGGTCCAGCCCCAGCATTTT
>TRBJ2-7|TRBV30|NA|NA
CAWSETGAHEQYF
TGTGCCTGGAGTGAAACGGGAGCCCACGAGCAGTACTTC
>TRBJ2-1|TRBV6-5|NA|NA
CASSYDRLNSYNEQFF
TGTGCCAGCAGTTACGACCGACTCAACTCCTACAATGAGCAGTTCTTC
>TRBJ2-3|TRBV19|NA|TRBD1
CASSSRWTGADTQYF
TGTGCCAGTAGTAGTCGTTGGACAGGGGCAGATACGCAGTATTTT
>TRBJ2-7|TRBV25-1|few|NA
CASSDTYEQYF
TGTGCCAGCAGTGACACCTACGAGCAGTACTTC
>TRBJ1-6|TRBV5-4|NA|NA
CASSFRDKLSPLHF
TGTGCCAGCAGCTTCCGGGACAAGCTTTCACCCCTCCACTTT
>TRBJ2-7|TRBV6-5|NA|TRBD2
CASSYALAGVYEQYF
TGTGCCAGCAGTTACGCCCTAGCGGGAGTGTACGAGCAGTACTTC